This TCR beta chain came from a study of blood T cell repertoires in COVID-19. This table comes from immunoSEQ multiplex PCR, and its TCRdb copy is limited to in-frame clones, with some not included. The sample lists about 190,000 clones; around four fifths were seen once. The CDR3 runs to 11 residues. From germline, CDR1 is SNHLY and CDR2 FYNNEI. With 10 bases removed from V and 7 bases from J, the gap between germline ends came to 13 bases. This study enrolled people aged about 18 to 95 from roughly 22 US geographic areas. The clonotype originates from a woman aged 45-60 years who had recovered from COVID-19. The chain joins TRBV2 to TRBJ1-1; D may be TRBD1 (5 bases). Sequenced input: PBMCs or T cells enriched from blood (not recorded which). CDR3: CAKGQALEAFF. The CDR3 nucleotides are TGTGCCAAGGGGCAGGCTCTTGAAGCTTTCTTT.